This is a list of T cell receptor beta chains from one sample in a study of cytomegalovirus exposure and HLA in healthy donors. The method was immunoSEQ multiplex PCR; TCRdb's version includes in-frame clones alone and lacks a portion of them. The data contain 100,000 to 150,000 clones, 78% of them singletons. Material for sequencing was PBMCs. The receptors shown here come from a man aged 25-40 years in good health and CMV-seropositive. Both conserved end residues are part of each CDR3. D genes are given only for firm matches. A row's size may be missing; if present it is once, few, many or a size class.

V: TRBV28
D: TRBD1
length: 17
size: NA
J: TRBJ1-1
CDR3: CASSVTGQGQMNTEAFF
DNA: TGTGCCAGCAGTGTTACGGGACAGGGCCAAATGAACACTGAAGCTTTCTTT

V: TRBV28
D: TRBD1
length: 19
size: NA
J: TRBJ1-3
CDR3: CASSRFRTGAKSSGNTIYF
DNA: TGTGCCAGCAGCCGCTTTCGGACAGGGGCCAAGAGCTCTGGAAACACCATATATTTT

V: TRBV11-2
D: TRBD2
length: 14
size: NA
J: TRBJ2-1
CDR3: CASSPTGGIDEQFF
DNA: TGTGCCAGCAGCCCCACGGGGGGGATAGATGAGCAGTTCTTC

V: TRBV27
D: NA
length: 14
size: NA
J: TRBJ2-2
CDR3: CASSLSGVTGELFF
DNA: TGTGCCAGCAGTTTATCGGGAGTAACCGGGGAGCTGTTTTTT

V: TRBV4-2
D: TRBD1
length: 18
size: NA
J: TRBJ2-7
CDR3: CASSRYPNDRDRGYEQYF
DNA: TGTGCCAGCAGCCGTTACCCGAACGATCGGGACAGGGGTTACGAGCAGTACTTC

V: TRBV6-1
D: TRBD1
length: 15
size: NA
J: TRBJ1-2
CDR3: CASSWAHRGHYGYTF
DNA: TGTGCCAGCTCCTGGGCCCACAGGGGGCATTATGGCTACACCTTC

V: TRBV25-1
D: NA
length: 13
size: NA
J: TRBJ2-7
CDR3: CARRWGAVHEQYF
DNA: TGTGCCCGCCGGTGGGGAGCGGTGCACGAGCAGTACTTC

V: TRBV23-1
D: TRBD2
length: 13
size: NA
J: TRBJ2-7
CDR3: CASIGAGAYEQYF
DNA: TGCGCCAGCATCGGTGCGGGAGCTTACGAGCAGTACTTC

V: TRBV28
D: NA
length: 14
size: NA
J: TRBJ1-3
CDR3: CASNRDIEIDTIYF
DNA: TGTGCCAGCAACCGGGACATCGAAATAGACACCATATATTTT

V: TRBV5-4
D: TRBD1
length: 14
size: few
J: TRBJ2-7
CDR3: CASSPGQGGYEQYF
DNA: TGTGCCAGCAGCCCCGGACAGGGGGGGTACGAGCAGTACTTC

V: TRBV18
D: NA
length: 15
size: NA
J: TRBJ1-2
CDR3: CASSRLENKGLGYTF
DNA: TGTGCCAGCTCACGCCTTGAGAACAAGGGGCTTGGCTACACCTTC

V: TRBV29-1
D: TRBD2
length: 17
size: few
J: TRBJ2-7
CDR3: CSVDGSGRGSDSYEQYF
DNA: TGCAGCGTTGACGGAAGCGGGAGAGGATCAGACTCCTACGAGCAGTACTTC

V: TRBV29-1
D: TRBD2
length: 14
size: NA
J: TRBJ2-5
CDR3: CSVEGASGQETQYF
DNA: TGCAGCGTTGAGGGTGCTAGCGGGCAAGAGACCCAGTACTTC

V: TRBV19
D: NA
length: 12
size: NA
J: TRBJ2-1
CDR3: CASNLLGNEQFF
DNA: TGTGCCAGTAATCTCCTAGGCAATGAGCAGTTCTTC

V: TRBV5-1
D: TRBD2
length: 12
size: NA
J: TRBJ2-1
CDR3: CASSPWGTRPFF
DNA: TGCGCCAGCAGCCCCTGGGGGACTAGACCGTTCTTC

V: TRBV30
D: NA
length: 14
size: NA
J: TRBJ2-2
CDR3: CAWSVQGGTGELFF
DNA: TGTGCCTGGAGTGTACAGGGCGGTACCGGGGAGCTGTTTTTT

V: TRBV7-2
D: NA
length: 15
size: NA
J: TRBJ2-7
CDR3: CASSLAMDSSYEQYF
DNA: TGTGCCAGCAGCTTAGCCATGGACAGTTCCTACGAGCAGTACTTC

V: TRBV6-5
D: NA
length: 16
size: NA
J: TRBJ1-6
CDR3: CASSYQAGVGNSPLHF
DNA: TGTGCCAGCAGTTACCAGGCAGGGGTGGGAAATTCACCCCTCCACTTT

V: TRBV13
D: TRBD2
length: 17
size: NA
J: TRBJ2-3
CDR3: CASSPLGTSGRRDTQYF
DNA: TGTGCCAGCAGCCCCCTCGGGACTAGCGGGAGGAGGGATACGCAGTATTTT

V: TRBV6-5
D: TRBD1
length: 14
size: NA
J: TRBJ2-7
CDR3: CASSPGTGKYEQYF
DNA: TGTGCCAGCAGTCCCGGGACAGGAAAATACGAGCAGTACTTC

V: TRBV7-2
D: NA
length: 14
size: NA
J: TRBJ2-7
CDR3: CASTLRTGTYEQYF
DNA: TGTGCCAGCACCCTAAGGACGGGGACCTACGAGCAGTACTTC